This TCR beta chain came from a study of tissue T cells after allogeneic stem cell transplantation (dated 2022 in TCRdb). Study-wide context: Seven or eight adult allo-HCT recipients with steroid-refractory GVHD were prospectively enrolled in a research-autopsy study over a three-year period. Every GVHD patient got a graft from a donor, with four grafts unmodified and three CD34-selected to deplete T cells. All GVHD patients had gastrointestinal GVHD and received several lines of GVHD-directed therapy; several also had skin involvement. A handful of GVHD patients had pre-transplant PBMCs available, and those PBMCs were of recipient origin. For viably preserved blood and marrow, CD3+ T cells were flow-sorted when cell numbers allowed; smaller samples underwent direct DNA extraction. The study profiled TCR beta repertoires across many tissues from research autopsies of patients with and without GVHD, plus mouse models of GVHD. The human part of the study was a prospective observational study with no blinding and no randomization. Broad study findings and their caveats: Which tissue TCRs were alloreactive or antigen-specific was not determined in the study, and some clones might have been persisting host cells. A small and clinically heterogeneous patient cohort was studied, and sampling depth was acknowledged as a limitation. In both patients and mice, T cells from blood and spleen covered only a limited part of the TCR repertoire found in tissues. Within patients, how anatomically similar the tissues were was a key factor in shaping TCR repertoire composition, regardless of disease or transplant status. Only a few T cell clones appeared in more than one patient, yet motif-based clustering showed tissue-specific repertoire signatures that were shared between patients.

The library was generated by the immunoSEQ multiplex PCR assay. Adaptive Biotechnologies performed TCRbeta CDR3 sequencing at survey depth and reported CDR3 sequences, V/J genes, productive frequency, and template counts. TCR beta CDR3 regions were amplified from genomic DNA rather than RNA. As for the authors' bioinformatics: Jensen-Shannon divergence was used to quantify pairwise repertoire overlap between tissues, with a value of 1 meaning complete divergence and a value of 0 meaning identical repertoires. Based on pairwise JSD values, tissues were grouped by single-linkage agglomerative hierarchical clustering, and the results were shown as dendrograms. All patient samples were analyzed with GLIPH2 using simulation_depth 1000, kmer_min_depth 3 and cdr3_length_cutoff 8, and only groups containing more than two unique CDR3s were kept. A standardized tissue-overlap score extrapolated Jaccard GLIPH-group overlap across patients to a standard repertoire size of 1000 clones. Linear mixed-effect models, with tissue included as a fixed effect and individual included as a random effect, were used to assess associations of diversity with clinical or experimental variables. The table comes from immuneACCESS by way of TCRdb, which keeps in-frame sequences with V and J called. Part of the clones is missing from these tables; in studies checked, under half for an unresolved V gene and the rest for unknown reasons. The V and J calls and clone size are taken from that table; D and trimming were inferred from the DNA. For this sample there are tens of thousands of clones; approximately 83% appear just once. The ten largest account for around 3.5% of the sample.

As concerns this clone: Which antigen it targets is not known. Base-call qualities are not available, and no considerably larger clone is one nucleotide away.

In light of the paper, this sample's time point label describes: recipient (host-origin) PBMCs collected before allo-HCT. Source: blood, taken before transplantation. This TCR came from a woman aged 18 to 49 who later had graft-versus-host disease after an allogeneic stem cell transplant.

Here is the DNA: TGTGCCAGCAGCCCGGGACAGGGGGAGACCGGGGAGCTGTTTTTT. Its translation reads: CASSPGQGETGELFF. The chain is encoded by TRBV3-1 (or the pseudogene TRBV3-2) joined to TRBJ2-2, with 11 bases matching TRBD1. Compared with germline, V lacks 4 bases and J lacks 5 bases; bases without a gene match: 3. From the cysteine up to the phenylalanine, the CDR3 has a length of 15 residues. Here the CDR3 DNA is all that survives: 45 bases in frame from base 1. CDR1 and CDR2 were assigned from the germline V gene (reference sequence) as LGHDT and YNNKEL.